The clone carrying this T cell receptor beta chain was recorded once. The data are from a study of blood T cell repertoires in COVID-19. Study-level information: The origin of the acute and convalescent COVID-19 samples was the United States, Italy and Spain.

Participants reported their clinical history, and cohort assignment relied on those reports. The data were produced by immunoSEQ multiplex PCR, yet TCRdb's version contains in-frame clones alone and is incomplete. The sample yields roughly 250,000 clones, roughly 86% seen once. Between the trimmed V and J ends, which lost 1 base and 0 bases, there was a span of 12 bases. The CDR3 extends over 16 amino acids. Germline V gene sequence: CDR1 SGHTA, CDR2 FQGNSA. The chain recombines TRBV7-2 with TRBJ1-2; no clear D gene. Specimen: PBMCs or T cells enriched from blood (not recorded which). This receptor was obtained from a woman aged 30 to 39 with acute COVID-19. The CDR3 spells CASSLGRIHPNYGYTF. As DNA, the CDR3 is TGTGCCAGCAGCTTAGGCAGGATCCACCCTAACTATGGCTACACCTTC.